The clone carrying this T cell receptor beta chain was found many times. Its matching antigen is unknown. This specimen comes from a study of read filtering for tumor transcriptome and immune sequencing. At the level of the study: Transcriptome libraries were built from DNase-treated RNA.

CDR3 size: 13 residues. Germline V gives CDR1 PRHDT, CDR2 FYEKMQ (reference sequence). J was trimmed by 8 bases and V by 5 bases; bases with no gene match: 6. Study results and caveats: The CD138-negative fraction was mixed bone marrow immune cells, not pure T cells.

Bone marrow was sampled from every patient at the time of active disease. From about 400 ng of RNA, a library with molecular barcoded alpha/delta and beta/gamma adaptors was made. TCRdb re-analysed the reads in MiXCR, keeping a single row per CDR3 protein. The table has 30,000 to 40,000 distinct CDR3 sequences, around 15% seen once; the top ten hold 5.5% to 7%. Specimen: a population of CD138-negative cells sorted from bone marrow. The sequence came from a donor aged 40 or over with multiple myeloma. The genes are TRBV13 and TRBJ2-1; TRBD1 agrees at 7 bases. In DNA form, the CDR3 reads TGTGCCAGCAGCCCCTCGACAGGGTATGAGCAGTTCTTC. Its translation: CASSPSTGYEQFF.